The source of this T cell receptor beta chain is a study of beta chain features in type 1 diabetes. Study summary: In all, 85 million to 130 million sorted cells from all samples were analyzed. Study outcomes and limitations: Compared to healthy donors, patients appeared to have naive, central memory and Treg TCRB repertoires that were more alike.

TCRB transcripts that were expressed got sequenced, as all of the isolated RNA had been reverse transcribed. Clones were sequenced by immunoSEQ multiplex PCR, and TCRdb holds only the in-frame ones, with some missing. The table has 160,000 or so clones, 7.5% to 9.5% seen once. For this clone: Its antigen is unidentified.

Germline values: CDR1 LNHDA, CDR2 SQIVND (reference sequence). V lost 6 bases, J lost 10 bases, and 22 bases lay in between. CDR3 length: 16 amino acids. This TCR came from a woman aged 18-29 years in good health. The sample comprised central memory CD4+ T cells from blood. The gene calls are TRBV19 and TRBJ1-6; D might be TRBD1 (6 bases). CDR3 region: CASSEGGSRSGSPLHF. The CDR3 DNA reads TGTGCCAGTAGCGAGGGGGGGAGTAGGAGTGGATCACCCCTCCACTTT.